The T cell receptor (beta chain) described here comes from a study of blood T cells in healthy people across ages. Concerning this clonotype: Its cognate antigen is unknown.

Through a sample-barcoded 5' primer and a J-beta primer mix, a second PCR was run for 7 to 11 cycles. TCRdb called the 5' RACE reads again in MiXCR, with one record for every CDR3 protein. The sample has hundreds of thousands of distinct CDR3 sequences, about 30% seen once. General study findings and limits: Donor CMV infection status was unknown, possibly confounding age-related changes in expanded clonotypes.

In germline, CDR1 is SGHTA, CDR2 FQGNSA. Trimming pared 5 bases from V and 2 bases from J, leaving 6 bases between. This CDR3 comprises 13 residues. The origin of this receptor is a woman older than 75 in good health. The material sequenced was blood. The chain is built from TRBV7-2 and TRBJ2-2; D is unresolved. CDR3 loop: CASSPRNTGELFF. CDR3 coding DNA: TGTGCCAGCAGCCCGCGAAACACCGGGGAGCTGTTTTTT.